This TCR beta chain was recovered during a study of beta chain features in type 1 diabetes. The CDR3 has 15 amino acids. Germline V gene sequence: CDR1 MGHDK, CDR2 SYGVNS. Germline trimming cut 3 bases from V and 7 bases from J; bases unmatched to any gene: 8. cDNA synthesis used the whole RNA isolate, giving expressed TCRB sequences. Sequenced by immunoSEQ multiplex PCR; TCRdb stores in-frame clones only, minus some. The table lists about 130,000 clones, about 9.2% of them singletons, with roughly 0.74% in the top ten. Material for sequencing was central memory CD4+ T cells from blood. The receptor's source is a man younger than 30 in good health. The V call is TRBV25-1, the J call TRBJ1-4; 7 bases are shared with TRBD1. CDR3: CASSESDRAGEKLFF. CDR3 nucleotide sequence: TGTGCCAGCAGTGAGTCCGACAGGGCGGGTGAAAAACTGTTTTTT.